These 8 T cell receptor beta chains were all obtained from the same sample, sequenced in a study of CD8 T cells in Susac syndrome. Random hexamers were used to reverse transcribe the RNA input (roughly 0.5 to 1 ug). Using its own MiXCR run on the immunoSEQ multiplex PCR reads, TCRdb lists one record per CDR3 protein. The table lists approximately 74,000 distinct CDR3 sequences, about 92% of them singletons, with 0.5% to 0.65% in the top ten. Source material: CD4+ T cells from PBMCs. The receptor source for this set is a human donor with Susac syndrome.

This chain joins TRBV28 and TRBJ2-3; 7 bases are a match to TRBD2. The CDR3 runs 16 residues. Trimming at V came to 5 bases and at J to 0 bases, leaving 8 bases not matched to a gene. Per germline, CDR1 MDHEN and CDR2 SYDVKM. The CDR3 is CASSPGLVGSTDTQYF. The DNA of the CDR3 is TGTGCCAGCAGTCCAGGACTAGTGGGGAGCACAGATACGCAGTATTTT.

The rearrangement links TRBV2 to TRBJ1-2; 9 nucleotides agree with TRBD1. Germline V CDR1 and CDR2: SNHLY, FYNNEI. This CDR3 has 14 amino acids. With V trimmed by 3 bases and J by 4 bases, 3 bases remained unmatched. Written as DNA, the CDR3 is TGTGCCAGCAGTGAGACAGGGGGTATCTATGGCTACACCTTC. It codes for CASSETGGIYGYTF.

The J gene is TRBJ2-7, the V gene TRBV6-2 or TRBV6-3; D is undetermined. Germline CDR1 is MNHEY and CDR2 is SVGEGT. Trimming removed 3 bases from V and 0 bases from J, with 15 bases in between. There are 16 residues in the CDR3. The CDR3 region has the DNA TGTGCCAGCAGTTATGGTTTCCTACTTACCTCCTACGAGCAGTACTTC. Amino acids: CASSYGFLLTSYEQYF.

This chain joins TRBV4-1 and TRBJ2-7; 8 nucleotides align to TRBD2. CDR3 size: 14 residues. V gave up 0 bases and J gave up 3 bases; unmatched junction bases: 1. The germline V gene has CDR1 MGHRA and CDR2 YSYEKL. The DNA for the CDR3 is TGCGCCAGCAGCCAAGAGAGCGGGAGCTACGAGCAGTACTTC. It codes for CASSQESGSYEQYF.

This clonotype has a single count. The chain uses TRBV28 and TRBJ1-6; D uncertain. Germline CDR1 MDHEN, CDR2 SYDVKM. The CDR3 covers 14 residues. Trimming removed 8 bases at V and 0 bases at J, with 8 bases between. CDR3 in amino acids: CASSTSSYNSPLHF. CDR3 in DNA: TGTGCCAGCTCGACTAGCTCCTATAATTCACCCCTCCACTTT.

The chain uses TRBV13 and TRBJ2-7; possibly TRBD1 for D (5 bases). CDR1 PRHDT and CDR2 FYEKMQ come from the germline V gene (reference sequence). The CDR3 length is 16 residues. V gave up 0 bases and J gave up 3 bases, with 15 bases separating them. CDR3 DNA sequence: TGTGCCAGCAGCTTAGGCCTTAGACAGCTTCTCTACGAGCAGTACTTC. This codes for CASSLGLRQLLYEQYF.

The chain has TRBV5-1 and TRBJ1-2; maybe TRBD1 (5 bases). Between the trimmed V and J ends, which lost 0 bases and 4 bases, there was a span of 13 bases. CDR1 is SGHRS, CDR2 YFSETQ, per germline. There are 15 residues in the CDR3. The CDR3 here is CASSLDQGGGYGYTF. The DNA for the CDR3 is TGCGCCAGCAGCTTGGACCAGGGCGGGGGCTATGGCTACACCTTC.

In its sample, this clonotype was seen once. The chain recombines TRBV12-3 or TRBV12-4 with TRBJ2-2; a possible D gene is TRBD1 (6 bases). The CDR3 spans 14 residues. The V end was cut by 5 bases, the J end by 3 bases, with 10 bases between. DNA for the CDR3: TGTGCCAGCAGTCGGGACACCGACACCGGGGAGCTGTTTTTT. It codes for CASSRDTDTGELFF.